One and the same sample provided the 24 T cell receptor beta chains below, sequenced in a study of T cell repertoires in cytomegalovirus infection. TCRdb reprocessed the reads via MiXCR and lists one record per CDR3 protein. The data show a few hundred thousand distinct CDR3 sequences, approximately 15% seen once. The sequenced sample was CD8+ T cells from PBMCs. The source is a human donor in good health (CMV status not recorded). Some clones in this sample may be carry-over from other donors' samples.

The V gene is TRBV20-1, the J gene TRBJ2-5; 7 bases line up with TRBD2. CDR3 length: 13 residues. The V gene end was trimmed by 5 bases and the J gene end by 1 base; junction bases not matched to a gene: 4. Germline CDR1 is DFQATT and CDR2 is SNEGSKA (reference sequence). The CDR3 region is CSAPTGGQETQYF. The CDR3 DNA follows: TGCAGTGCTCCTACGGGGGGCCAAGAGACCCAGTACTTC.

This clonotype was detected many times. The chain uses TRBV7-8 and TRBJ2-7; TRBD2 matches at 9 bases. The ends lost 6 bases at V and 5 bases at J; junction bases unmatched: 20. The CDR3 has 18 residues. Germline lookup yields CDR1 SGHVS and CDR2 FQNEAQ. The CDR3 here is CASSSRAASGALGDEQYF. DNA of the CDR3: TGTGCCAGCAGTTCCCGGGCGGCTAGCGGGGCGCTGGGTGACGAGCAGTACTTC.

This clonotype has more than one count but fewer than ten. The rearrangement links TRBV20-1 to TRBJ2-5; 10 nucleotides line up with TRBD2. CDR3 length equals 15 residues. In germline, CDR1 is DFQATT, CDR2 SNEGSKA (reference sequence). V was pared by 5 bases and J by 0 bases, with 6 bases of the junction left unmatched. The CDR3 sequence is CSALHSGGYQETQYF. DNA for the CDR3: TGCAGTGCTCTCCATAGCGGGGGGTACCAAGAGACCCAGTACTTC.

This clonotype was counted a few times. V is TRBV9 and J is TRBJ1-2; D possibly corresponds to TRBD1 (5 bases). The CDR3 is made up of 16 amino acids. Germline V gives CDR1 SGDLS, CDR2 YYNGEE. V lost 1 base and J 1 base, leaving 14 bases between the germline ends. CDR3 region: CASSVLREGFNYGYTF. DNA for the CDR3: TGTGCCAGCAGCGTACTCAGGGAGGGGTTTAACTATGGCTACACCTTC.

This chain uses TRBV7-9 with TRBJ1-1; 8 nucleotides align to TRBD1. CDR3 length: 12 residues. V was pared by 5 bases and J by 11 bases, with 7 bases of the junction left unmatched. Germline V gene data show CDR1 as SEHNR and CDR2 as FQNEAQ (reference sequence). Here the CDR3 reads CASSETGDGAFF. The CDR3 DNA sequence: TGTGCCAGCAGCGAGACAGGGGATGGCGCTTTCTTT.

There are a few counts of this clonotype. J is TRBJ2-7 and V is TRBV7-9, with D perhaps TRBD1 or TRBD2 (5 bases each). V was trimmed by 1 base and J by 4 bases, leaving 11 bases between them. The CDR3 is 14 residues long. Germline CDR1 and CDR2: SEHNR and FQNEAQ (reference sequence). The CDR3 DNA reads TGTGCCAGCAGCTTAGGCAGGGAGCTATACGAGCAGTACTTC. Residues: CASSLGRELYEQYF. Using reference TRBV7-9 and TRBJ2-7 for the parts outside the CDR3, the full variable domain is DTGVSQNPRHKITKRGQNVTFRCDPISEHNRLYWYRQTLGQGPEFLTYFQNEAQLEKSRLLSDRFSAERPKGSFSTLEIQRTEQGDSAMYLCASSLGRELYEQYFGPGTRLTVT.

The chain combines TRBV9 with TRBJ2-7; TRBD1 might be the D (6 bases). The V end was cut by 4 bases, the J end by 1 base, with 15 bases between. CDR1 is SGDLS, CDR2 YYNGEE, per germline. The CDR3 is 15 amino acids. The CDR3 bases are TGTGCCAGCAGCCTAGGTGGGACACCTTCCTACGAGCAGTACTTC. Protein sequence: CASSLGGTPSYEQYF.

Remarks on this clonotype: Possible read error: a much larger clone is one base away. V gene TRBV4-1 combines with J gene TRBJ1-1; 9 bases are a match to TRBD1. Looked up from germline, CDR1 is MGHRA and CDR2 is YSYEKL. CDR3 length: 14 amino acids. CDR3 nucleotide sequence: TGCGCCAGCAGCCAAGGACAGGGGGACACTAAAGCTTTCTTT. Translating gives CASSQGQGDTKAFF.

This clonotype was found a few times. V gene TRBV29-1 combines with J gene TRBJ2-3, with D possibly called TRBD1 or TRBD2 (5 bases each). The CDR3 has 13 residues. Looked up from germline, CDR1 is SQVTM and CDR2 is ANQGSEA. Trimming cost V 7 bases and J 6 bases, with 17 bases left between them. CDR3 residues: CSAQAGALDTQYF. DNA of the CDR3: TGCAGCGCCCAGGCCGGGGCCCTCGATACGCAGTATTTT.

The sample holds a few counts of this clonotype. This chain connects TRBV4-1 to TRBJ2-1; 9 nucleotides align to TRBD2. Trimming at V came to 1 base and at J to 4 bases, leaving 2 bases not matched to a gene. The germline gives CDR1 MGHRA, CDR2 YSYEKL. This CDR3 is built from 15 residues. CDR3 nucleotides: TGCGCCAGCAGCCAAGCAGCGGGGGGTTACAATGAGCAGTTCTTC. The encoded protein is CASSQAAGGYNEQFF.

J is TRBJ2-2 and V is TRBV7-6; weak D call: TRBD1 (6 bases). The CDR3 has 20 amino acids. CDR1 is SGHVS and CDR2 is FNYEAQ in the germline V gene. V was clipped by 5 bases and J by 1 base, with 26 bases between them. For the CDR3, the DNA is TGTGCCAGCAGCCCAAGCCCCGGGACACAACGACGAGAGAACACCGGGGAGCTGTTTTTT. Protein product: CASSPSPGTQRRENTGELFF.

This clonotype appeared many times. The rearrangement links TRBV19 to TRBJ1-1; TRBD1 might be the D (5 bases). The CDR3 totals 13 residues. Looked up from germline, CDR1 is LNHDA and CDR2 is SQIVND (reference sequence). Trimming removed 5 bases from V and 4 bases from J, with 11 bases in between. The CDR3 nucleotides read TGTGCCAGTAGTCCCAGGAGGGGCACTGAAGCTTTCTTT. Amino acid sequence: CASSPRRGTEAFF.

The J gene is TRBJ1-2, the V gene TRBV5-6; 7 bases align to TRBD1. Germline values: CDR1 SGHDT, CDR2 YYEEEE. The CDR3 extends over 15 amino acids. V shed 0 bases, J shed 8 bases, and the junction held 10 bases outside the gene matches. CDR3: CASSLGAGGIQGYTF. In DNA, the CDR3 is TGTGCCAGCAGCTTGGGGGCAGGGGGAATTCAGGGCTACACCTTC.

This clonotype was seen only a few times. The gene calls are TRBV4-1 and TRBJ2-1, with D possibly TRBD2 on 5 matching bases. In germline, CDR1 is MGHRA, CDR2 YSYEKL. The CDR3 has 15 amino acids. With 0 bases removed from V and 10 bases from J, the gap between germline ends came to 16 bases. Here the CDR3 DNA reads TGCGCCAGCAGCCAAGAGGGCGGGTCCGGGATGGAGCAGTTCTTC. Amino acids: CASSQEGGSGMEQFF.

The chain uses TRBV20-1 and TRBJ2-1; 11 bases fit TRBD2. Germline V gives CDR1 DFQATT, CDR2 SNEGSKA (reference sequence). The CDR3 consists of 18 residues. Trimming removed 5 bases from V and 0 bases from J; junction bases left unmatched: 12. Here the CDR3 DNA reads TGCAGTGCTCCTGGGCTAGCGGGGGGCGGAAGCTCCTACAATGAGCAGTTCTTC. Translation gives CSAPGLAGGGSSYNEQFF.

This clonotype has a count of ten or more. This rearrangement joins TRBV27 to TRBJ1-3, with D uncertain. The CDR3 length is 13 residues. The ends were cut back, 2 bases at V and 2 bases at J, with 4 bases in the middle. The germline V gene encodes CDR1 MNHEY and CDR2 SMNVEV (reference sequence). CDR3 sequence: CASSLATGNTIYF. CDR3 bases: TGTGCCAGCAGTTTAGCAACTGGAAACACCATATATTTT.

This clonotype showed up many times. This sequence joins TRBV4-3 and TRBJ2-2; the D gene is possibly TRBD2 (5 bases). V lost 0 bases to trimming and J lost 0 bases, with 8 bases between them. Per the germline V gene, CDR1 is LGHNA and CDR2 is YSLEER. The CDR3 runs to 16 residues. CDR3: CASSQELVANTGELFF. The CDR3 DNA reads TGCGCCAGCAGCCAAGAACTAGTTGCGAACACCGGGGAGCTGTTTTTT.

This clonotype has ten or more counts. The chain links TRBV27 to TRBJ2-7; no clear D. V was cut by 0 bases and J by 3 bases, with 12 bases left in between. Germline lookup yields CDR1 MNHEY and CDR2 SMNVEV (reference sequence). The CDR3 sequence is 15 residues long. The chain's CDR3 is CASSLSSGQFYEQYF. The CDR3 nucleotides read TGTGCCAGCAGTTTATCTTCCGGGCAGTTCTACGAGCAGTACTTC.

The chain links TRBV28 to TRBJ2-3, with D perhaps matching TRBD2 (5 bases). Looked up from germline, CDR1 is MDHEN and CDR2 is SYDVKM. The CDR3 totals 15 residues. V lost 1 base and J lost 10, with 18 bases in between. The CDR3 protein is CASSLLASHRGPQYF. The CDR3 coding sequence is TGTGCCAGCAGTTTATTGGCTAGCCACCGTGGTCCGCAGTATTTT.

The table lists this clonotype with many counts. V gene TRBV4-2 combines with J gene TRBJ2-2; no clear D gene. Per the germline V gene, CDR1 is LGHNA and CDR2 is YNFKEQ. V was cut by 4 bases and J by 7 bases, with 10 bases left in between. CDR3 size: 13 residues. This CDR3 reads CASSPGNIGELFF. The CDR3 nucleotides are TGTGCCAGCAGCCCCGGCAATATCGGGGAGCTGTTTTTT.

In this sample, this clonotype turned up many times. The rearrangement joins TRBV11-2 to TRBJ2-7, with TRBD1 matching over 8 bases. CDR1 and CDR2 (germline): SGHAT, FQNNGV. CDR3 length: 13 amino acids. V was pared by 5 bases and J by 6 bases, with 6 bases of the junction left unmatched. The CDR3 DNA follows: TGTGCCAGCAGCGCCGGGACAGGTTCCGAGCAGTACTTC. Its protein product is CASSAGTGSEQYF.

In regard to this clonotype: A much larger clone differs from this one at a single base, so this may be a read error. This chain links TRBV7-2 with TRBJ1-1; D is undetermined. The length of the CDR3 is 15 residues. The V end was cut by 2 bases, the J end by 0 bases, with 10 bases between. The V gene's germline CDR1 is SGHTA and CDR2 FQGNSA. CDR3 amino acids: CASSLLYAMNTEAFF. The DNA for the CDR3 is TGTGCCAGCAGCTTACTCTATGCCATGAACACTGAAGCTTTCTTT.

This clonotype showed up just a few times. V is TRBV19 and J is TRBJ1-5, with D perhaps matching TRBD1 (6 bases). Deletions cut 5 bases from V and 4 bases from J, with 15 bases between. This CDR3 has 15 amino acids. Per the germline V gene, CDR1 is LNHDA and CDR2 is SQIVND (reference sequence). Here the CDR3 reads CASSHEGGQNQPQHF. In DNA, the CDR3 is TGTGCCAGTAGTCATGAGGGGGGGCAAAATCAGCCCCAGCATTTT.

Only a few counts were recorded for this clonotype. J is TRBJ1-2 and V is TRBV12-3 or TRBV12-4; D unclear. Trimming left V 5 bases short and J 8 bases short, with 15 bases between. CDR3 length equals 13 residues. The CDR3 loop is CASSPHGAVGYTF. CDR3 nucleotide sequence: TGTGCCAGCAGTCCACACGGAGCCGTCGGCTACACCTTC.